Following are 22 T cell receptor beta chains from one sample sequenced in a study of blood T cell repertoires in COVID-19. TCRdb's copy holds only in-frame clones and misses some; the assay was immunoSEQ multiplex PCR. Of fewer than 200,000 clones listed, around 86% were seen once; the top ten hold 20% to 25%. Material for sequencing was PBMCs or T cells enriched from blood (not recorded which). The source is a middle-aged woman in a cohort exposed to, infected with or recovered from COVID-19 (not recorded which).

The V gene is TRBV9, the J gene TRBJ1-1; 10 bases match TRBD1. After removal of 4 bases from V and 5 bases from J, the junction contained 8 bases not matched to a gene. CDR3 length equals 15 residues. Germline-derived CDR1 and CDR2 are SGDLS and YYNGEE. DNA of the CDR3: TGTGCCAGCAGCACCCTTGACAGGGGGCGGACTGAAGCTTTCTTT. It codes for CASSTLDRGRTEAFF.

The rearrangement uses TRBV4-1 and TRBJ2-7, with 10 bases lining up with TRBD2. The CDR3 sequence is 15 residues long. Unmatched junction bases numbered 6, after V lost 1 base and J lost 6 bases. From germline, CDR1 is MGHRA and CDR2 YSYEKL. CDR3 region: CASSQASGRGREQYF. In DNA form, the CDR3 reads TGCGCCAGCAGCCAAGCCAGCGGGAGGGGACGCGAGCAGTACTTC.

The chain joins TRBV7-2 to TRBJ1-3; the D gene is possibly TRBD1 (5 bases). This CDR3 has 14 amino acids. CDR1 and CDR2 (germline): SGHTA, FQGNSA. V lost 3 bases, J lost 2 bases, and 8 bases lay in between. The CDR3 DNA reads TGTGCCAGCAGCTTGGGAGGGGCTGGAAACACCATATATTTT. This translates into CASSLGGAGNTIYF.

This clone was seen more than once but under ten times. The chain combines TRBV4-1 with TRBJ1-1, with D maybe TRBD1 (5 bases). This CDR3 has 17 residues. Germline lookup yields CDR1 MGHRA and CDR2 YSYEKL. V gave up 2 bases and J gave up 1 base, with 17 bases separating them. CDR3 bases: TGCGCCAGCAGCCAAAACATCATAGACAGCACGAACACTGAAGCTTTCTTT. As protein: CASSQNIIDSTNTEAFF.

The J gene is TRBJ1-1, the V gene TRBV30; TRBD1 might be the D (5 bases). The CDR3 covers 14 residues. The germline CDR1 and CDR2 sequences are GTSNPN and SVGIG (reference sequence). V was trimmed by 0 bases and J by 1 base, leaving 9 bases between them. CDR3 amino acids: CAWSVRRENTEAFF. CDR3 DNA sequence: TGTGCCTGGAGTGTCCGCAGGGAGAACACTGAAGCTTTCTTT.

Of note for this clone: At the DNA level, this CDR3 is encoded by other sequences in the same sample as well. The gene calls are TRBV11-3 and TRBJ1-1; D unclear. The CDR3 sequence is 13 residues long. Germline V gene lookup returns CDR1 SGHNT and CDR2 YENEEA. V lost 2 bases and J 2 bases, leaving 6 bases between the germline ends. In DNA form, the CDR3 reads TGTGCCAGCAGCTTAAATCTTAACACTGAAGCTTTCTTT. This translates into CASSLNLNTEAFF. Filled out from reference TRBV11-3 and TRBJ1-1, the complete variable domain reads EAGVVQSPRYKIIEKKQPVAFWCNPISGHNTLYWYLQNLGQGPELLIRYENEEAVDDSQLPKDRFSAERLKGVDSTLKIQPAELGDSAVYLCASSLNLNTEAFFGQGTRLTVV.

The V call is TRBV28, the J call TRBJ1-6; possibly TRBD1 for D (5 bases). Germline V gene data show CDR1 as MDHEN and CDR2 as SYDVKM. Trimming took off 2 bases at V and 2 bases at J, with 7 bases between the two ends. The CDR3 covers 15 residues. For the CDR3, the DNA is TGTGCCAGCAGTTTACGACAGACCTATAATTCACCCCTCCACTTT. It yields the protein CASSLRQTYNSPLHF.

CDR3 bases: TGTGCCAGCAGCTTAGTGGGCGGGGGCCGCTCCTACGAGCAGTACTTC. Translating it yields CASSLVGGGRSYEQYF. This sequence joins TRBV11-2 and TRBJ2-7, with a possible D match to TRBD2 (7 bases). This CDR3 spans 16 amino acids. Trimming removed 1 base at V and 0 bases at J, with 13 bases between. The germline gives CDR1 SGHAT, CDR2 FQNNGV.

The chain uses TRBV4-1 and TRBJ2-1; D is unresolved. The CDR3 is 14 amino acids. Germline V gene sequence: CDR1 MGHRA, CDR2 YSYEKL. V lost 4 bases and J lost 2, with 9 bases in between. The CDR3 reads CASSPRYPYNEQFF. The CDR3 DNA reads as TGCGCCAGCAGCCCCCGGTACCCCTACAATGAGCAGTTCTTC.

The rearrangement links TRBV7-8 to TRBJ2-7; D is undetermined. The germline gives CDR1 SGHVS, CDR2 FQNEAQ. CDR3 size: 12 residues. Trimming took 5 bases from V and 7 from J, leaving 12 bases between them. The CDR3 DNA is TGTGCCAGCAGCGAGTCCGGCGGAGAGCAGTACTTC. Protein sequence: CASSESGGEQYF.

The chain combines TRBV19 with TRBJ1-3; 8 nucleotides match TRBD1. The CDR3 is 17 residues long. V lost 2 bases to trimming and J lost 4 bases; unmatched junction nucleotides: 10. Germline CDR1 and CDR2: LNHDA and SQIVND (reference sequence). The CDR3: CASSIRAQGEWGNTIYF. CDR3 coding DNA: TGTGCCAGTAGTATACGAGCACAGGGGGAGTGGGGAAACACCATATATTTT.

This CDR3 reads CASSSTDPRTYEQYF. The CDR3 bases are TGTGCCAGCAGCTCGACCGACCCGCGGACCTACGAGCAGTACTTC. This rearrangement joins TRBV7-9 to TRBJ2-7; D not certain. Trimming removed 4 bases at V and 2 bases at J, with 15 bases between. This CDR3 contains 15 residues. Germline V gives CDR1 SEHNR, CDR2 FQNEAQ (reference sequence).

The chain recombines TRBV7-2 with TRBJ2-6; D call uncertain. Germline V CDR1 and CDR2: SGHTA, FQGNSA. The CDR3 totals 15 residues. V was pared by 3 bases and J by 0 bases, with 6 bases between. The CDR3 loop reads CASSFTRSGANVLTF. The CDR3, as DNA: TGTGCCAGCAGCTTTACACGCTCTGGGGCCAACGTCCTGACTTTC.

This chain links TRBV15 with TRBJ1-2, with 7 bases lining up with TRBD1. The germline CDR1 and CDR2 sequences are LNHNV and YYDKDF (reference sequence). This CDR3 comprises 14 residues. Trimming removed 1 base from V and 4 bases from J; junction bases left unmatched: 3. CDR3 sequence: CATSRAGGTYGYTF. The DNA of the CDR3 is TGTGCCACCAGCAGAGCAGGGGGGACCTATGGCTACACCTTC.

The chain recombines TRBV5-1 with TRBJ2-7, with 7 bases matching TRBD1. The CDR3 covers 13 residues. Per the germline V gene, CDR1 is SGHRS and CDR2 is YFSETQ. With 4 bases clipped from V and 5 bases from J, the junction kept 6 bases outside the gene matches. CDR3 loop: CASSLGGLNEQYF. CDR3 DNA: TGCGCCAGCAGCCTAGGGGGCCTAAACGAGCAGTACTTC.

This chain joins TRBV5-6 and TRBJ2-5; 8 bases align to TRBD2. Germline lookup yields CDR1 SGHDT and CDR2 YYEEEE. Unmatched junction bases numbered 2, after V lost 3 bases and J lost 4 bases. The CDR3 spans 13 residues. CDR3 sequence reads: CASSWGLVETQYF. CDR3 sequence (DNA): TGTGCCAGCAGCTGGGGACTAGTAGAGACCCAGTACTTC.

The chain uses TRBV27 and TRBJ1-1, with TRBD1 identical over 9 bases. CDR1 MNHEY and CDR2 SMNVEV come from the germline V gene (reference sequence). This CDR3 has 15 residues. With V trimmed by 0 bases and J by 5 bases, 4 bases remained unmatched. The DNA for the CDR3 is TGTGCCAGCAGTTTATCCACAGGGGGCCGGACTGAAGCTTTCTTT. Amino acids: CASSLSTGGRTEAFF.

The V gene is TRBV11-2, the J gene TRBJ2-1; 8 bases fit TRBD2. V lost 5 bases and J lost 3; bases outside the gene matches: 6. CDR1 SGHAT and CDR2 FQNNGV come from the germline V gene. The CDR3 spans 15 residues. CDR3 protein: CASSQGLGLYNEQFF. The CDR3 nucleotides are TGTGCCAGCAGCCAGGGACTAGGCCTCTACAATGAGCAGTTCTTC. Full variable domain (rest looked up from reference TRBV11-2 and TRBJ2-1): EAGVAQSPRYKIIEKRQSVAFWCNPISGHATLYWYQQILGQGPKLLIQFQNNGVVDDSQLPKDRFSAERLKGVDSTLKIQPAKLEDSAVYLCASSQGLGLYNEQFFGPGTRLTVL.

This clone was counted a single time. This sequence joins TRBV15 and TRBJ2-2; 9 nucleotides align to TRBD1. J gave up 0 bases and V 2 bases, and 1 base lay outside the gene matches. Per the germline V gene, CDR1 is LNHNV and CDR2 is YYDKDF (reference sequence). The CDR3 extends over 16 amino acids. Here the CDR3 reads CATSRRQGANTGELFF. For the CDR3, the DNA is TGTGCCACCAGCAGACGACAGGGGGCGAACACCGGGGAGCTGTTTTTT.

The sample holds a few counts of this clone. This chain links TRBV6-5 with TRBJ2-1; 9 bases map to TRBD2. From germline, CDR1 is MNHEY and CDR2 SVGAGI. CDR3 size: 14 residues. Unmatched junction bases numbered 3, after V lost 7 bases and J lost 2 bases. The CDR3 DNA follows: TGTGCCAGCACTGCGGGAGGGCCCTACAATGAGCAGTTCTTC. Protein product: CASTAGGPYNEQFF.

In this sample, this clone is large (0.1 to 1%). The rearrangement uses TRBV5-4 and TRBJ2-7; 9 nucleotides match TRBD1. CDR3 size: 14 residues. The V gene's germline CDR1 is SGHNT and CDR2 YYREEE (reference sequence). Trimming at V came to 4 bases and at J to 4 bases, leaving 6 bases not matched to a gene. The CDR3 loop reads CASSRGTGSYEQYF. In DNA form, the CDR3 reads TGTGCCAGCAGCCGCGGGACAGGGAGTTACGAGCAGTACTTC.

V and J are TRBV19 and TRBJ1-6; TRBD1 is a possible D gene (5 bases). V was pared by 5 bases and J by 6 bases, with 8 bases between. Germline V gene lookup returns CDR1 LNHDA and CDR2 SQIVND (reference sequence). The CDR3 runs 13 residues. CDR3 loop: CASSPQGNSPLHF. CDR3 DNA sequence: TGTGCCAGTAGTCCCCAGGGTAATTCACCCCTCCACTTT. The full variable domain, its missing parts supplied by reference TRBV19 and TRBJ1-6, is DGGITQSPKYLFRKEGQNVTLSCEQNLNHDAMYWYRQDPGQGLRLIYYSQIVNDFQKGDIAEGYSVSREKKESFPLTVTSAQKNPTAFYLCASSPQGNSPLHFGNGTRLTVT.